This paragraph covers one T cell receptor (beta chain) sequence. 60 Vbeta and 13 Jbeta primers were used in PCR. The method was immunoSEQ multiplex PCR; TCRdb's version includes in-frame clones alone and lacks a portion of them. The sample has around 180,000 clones; about 80% are singletons. Trimming left V 4 bases short and J 5 bases short, with 9 bases between. This CDR3 has 13 amino acids. CDR1 is LGHNA and CDR2 is YNFKEQ in the germline V gene. This entry is derived from a study of cytomegalovirus exposure and HLA in healthy donors. The sample was PBMCs. The chain links TRBV4-2 to TRBJ1-5; D is unresolved. This TCR was sampled from a woman younger than 35 in good health and CMV-seropositive. In DNA form, the CDR3 reads TGTGCCAGCAGCCTAGAGGCCTATCAGCCCCAGCATTTT. Translation gives CASSLEAYQPQHF.